The present T cell receptor beta chain was sequenced within a study of cytotoxic CD8 clonotypes in ibrutinib-treated CLL. Study-level findings and limits: While tracking circulating CD8+ T-cell counts, baseline clonality exceeded that of age-matched healthy donors.

Here immunoSEQ multiplex PCR was the method, and the copy in TCRdb shows in-frame clones only, minus some. This repertoire shows 150,000 or so clones, about 75% found once; its top ten account for 5.1%. CDR1 is SGDLS and CDR2 is YYNGEE in the germline V gene. V was pared by 4 bases and J by 5 bases, with 7 bases between. CDR3 length: 12 amino acids. Comment on this clone: Its antigen is unknown.

Material: PBMCs, obtained after 24 months of ibrutinib treatment. This TCR derives from a human donor with chronic lymphocytic leukemia. This chain joins TRBV9 and TRBJ2-4; D call uncertain. CDR3 sequence: CASSRTQNIQYF. CDR3 nucleotide sequence: TGTGCCAGCAGCCGGACCCAAAACATTCAGTACTTC.